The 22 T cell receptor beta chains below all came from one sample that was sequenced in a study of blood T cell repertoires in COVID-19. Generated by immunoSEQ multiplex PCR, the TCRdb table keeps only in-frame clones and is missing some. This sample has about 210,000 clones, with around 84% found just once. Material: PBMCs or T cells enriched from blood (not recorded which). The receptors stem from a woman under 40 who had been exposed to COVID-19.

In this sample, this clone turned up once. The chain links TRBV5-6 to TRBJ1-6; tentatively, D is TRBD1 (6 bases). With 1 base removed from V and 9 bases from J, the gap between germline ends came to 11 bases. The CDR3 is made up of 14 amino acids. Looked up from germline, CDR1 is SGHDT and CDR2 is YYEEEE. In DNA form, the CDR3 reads TGTGCCAGCAGCTTGCCTCACAGGGCTTCACCCCTCCACTTT. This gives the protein CASSLPHRASPLHF.

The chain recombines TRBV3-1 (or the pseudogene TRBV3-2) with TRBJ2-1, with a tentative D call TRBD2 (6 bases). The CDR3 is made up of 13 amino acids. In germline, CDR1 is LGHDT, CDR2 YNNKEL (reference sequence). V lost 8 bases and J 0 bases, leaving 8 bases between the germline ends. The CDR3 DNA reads TGTGCCAGCCGGGGGAGCTCCTACAATGAGCAGTTCTTC. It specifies CASRGSSYNEQFF.

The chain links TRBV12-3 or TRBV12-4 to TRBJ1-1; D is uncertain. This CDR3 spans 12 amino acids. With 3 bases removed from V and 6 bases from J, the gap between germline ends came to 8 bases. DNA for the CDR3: TGTGCCAGCAGTTTTGTGGAGTCTGAAGCTTTCTTT. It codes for CASSFVESEAFF.

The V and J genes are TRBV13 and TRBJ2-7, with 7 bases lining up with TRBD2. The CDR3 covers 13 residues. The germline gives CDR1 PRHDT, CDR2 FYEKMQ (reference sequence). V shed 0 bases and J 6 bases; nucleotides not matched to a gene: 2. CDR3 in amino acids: CASSLGSGGEQYF. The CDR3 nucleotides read TGTGCCAGCAGCTTAGGGTCGGGGGGCGAGCAGTACTTC.

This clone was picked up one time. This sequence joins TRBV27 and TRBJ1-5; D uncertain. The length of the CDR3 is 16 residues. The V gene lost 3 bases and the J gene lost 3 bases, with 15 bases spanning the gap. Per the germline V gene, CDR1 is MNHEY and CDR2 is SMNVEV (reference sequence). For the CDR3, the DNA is TGTGCCAGCAGTTTGAGGCAATTCCCTCCCAATCAGCCCCAGCATTTT. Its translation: CASSLRQFPPNQPQHF.

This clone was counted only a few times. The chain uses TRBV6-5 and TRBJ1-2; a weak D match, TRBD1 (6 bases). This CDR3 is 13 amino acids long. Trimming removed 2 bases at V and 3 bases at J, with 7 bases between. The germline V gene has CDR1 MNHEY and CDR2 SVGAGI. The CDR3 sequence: CASSYAGDYGYTF. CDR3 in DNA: TGTGCCAGCAGTTACGCAGGGGACTATGGCTACACCTTC.

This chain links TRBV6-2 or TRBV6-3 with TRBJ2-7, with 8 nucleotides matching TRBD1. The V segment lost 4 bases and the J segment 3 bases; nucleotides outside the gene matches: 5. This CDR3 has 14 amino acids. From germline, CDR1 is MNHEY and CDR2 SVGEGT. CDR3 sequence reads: CASSSDRGDYEQYF. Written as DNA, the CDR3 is TGTGCCAGCAGTTCCGACAGGGGAGACTACGAGCAGTACTTC.

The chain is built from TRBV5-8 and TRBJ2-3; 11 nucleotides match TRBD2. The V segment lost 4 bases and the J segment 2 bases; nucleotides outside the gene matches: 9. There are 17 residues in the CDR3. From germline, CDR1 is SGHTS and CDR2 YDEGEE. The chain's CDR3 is CASSRETSGVVTDTQYF. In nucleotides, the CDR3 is TGTGCCAGCAGCCGCGAGACTAGCGGGGTAGTCACAGATACGCAGTATTTT.

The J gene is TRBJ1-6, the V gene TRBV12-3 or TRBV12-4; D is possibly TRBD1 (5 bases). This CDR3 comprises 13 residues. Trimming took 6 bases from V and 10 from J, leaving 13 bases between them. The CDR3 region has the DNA TGTGCCAGCAGGACAGCTAATCTGTCACCCCTCCACTTT. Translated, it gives CASRTANLSPLHF.

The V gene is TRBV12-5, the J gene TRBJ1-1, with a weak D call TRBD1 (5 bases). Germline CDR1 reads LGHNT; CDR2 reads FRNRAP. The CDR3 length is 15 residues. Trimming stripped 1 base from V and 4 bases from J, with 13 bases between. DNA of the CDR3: TGTGCTAGTGGTTTGGGCTCAGGGTTGGGCACTGAAGCTTTCTTT. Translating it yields CASGLGSGLGTEAFF.

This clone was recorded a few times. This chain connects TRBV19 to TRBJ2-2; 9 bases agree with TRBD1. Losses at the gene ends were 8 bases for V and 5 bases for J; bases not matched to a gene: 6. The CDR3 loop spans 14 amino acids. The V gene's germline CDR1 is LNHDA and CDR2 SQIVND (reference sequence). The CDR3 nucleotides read TGTGCCAGTTTTACAGGGGGCTATACCGGGGAGCTGTTTTTT. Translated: CASFTGGYTGELFF.

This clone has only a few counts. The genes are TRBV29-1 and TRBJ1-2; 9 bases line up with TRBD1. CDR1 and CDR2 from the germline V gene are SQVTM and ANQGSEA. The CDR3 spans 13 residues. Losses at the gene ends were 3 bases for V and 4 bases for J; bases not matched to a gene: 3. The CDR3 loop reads CSVDRQGVYGYTF. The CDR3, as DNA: TGCAGCGTTGACCGACAGGGGGTCTATGGCTACACCTTC.

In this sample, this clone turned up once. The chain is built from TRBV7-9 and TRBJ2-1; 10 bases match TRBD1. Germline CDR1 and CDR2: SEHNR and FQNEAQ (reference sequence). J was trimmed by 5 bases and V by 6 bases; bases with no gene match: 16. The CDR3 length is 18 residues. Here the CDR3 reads CASRETGGVLDRNNEQFF. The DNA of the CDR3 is TGTGCCAGCAGGGAGACAGGGGGCGTTCTAGATCGAAACAATGAGCAGTTCTTC. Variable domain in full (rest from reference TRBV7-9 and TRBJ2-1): DTGVSQNPRHKITKRGQNVTFRCDPISEHNRLYWYRQTLGQGPEFLTYFQNEAQLEKSRLLSDRFSAERPKGSFSTLEIQRTEQGDSAMYLCASRETGGVLDRNNEQFFGPGTRLTVL.

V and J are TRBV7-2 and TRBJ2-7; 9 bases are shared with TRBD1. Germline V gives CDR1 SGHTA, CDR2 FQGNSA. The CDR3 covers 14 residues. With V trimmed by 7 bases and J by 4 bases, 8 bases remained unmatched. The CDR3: CASNQQGAEYEQYF. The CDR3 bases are TGTGCCAGCAATCAACAGGGGGCAGAGTACGAGCAGTACTTC.

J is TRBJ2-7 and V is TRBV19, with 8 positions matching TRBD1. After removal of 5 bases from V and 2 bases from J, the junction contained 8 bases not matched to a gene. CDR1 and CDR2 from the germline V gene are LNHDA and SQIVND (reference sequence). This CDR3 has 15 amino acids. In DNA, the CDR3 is TGTGCCAGTAGTTCTGGACAGGGCGGAACCTACGAGCAGTACTTC. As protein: CASSSGQGGTYEQYF.

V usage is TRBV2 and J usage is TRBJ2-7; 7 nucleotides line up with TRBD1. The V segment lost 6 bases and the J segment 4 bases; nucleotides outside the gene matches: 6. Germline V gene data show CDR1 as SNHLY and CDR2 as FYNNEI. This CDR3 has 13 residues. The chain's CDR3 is CASSSTGRYEQYF. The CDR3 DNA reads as TGTGCCAGCAGCTCGACAGGGCGGTACGAGCAGTACTTC.

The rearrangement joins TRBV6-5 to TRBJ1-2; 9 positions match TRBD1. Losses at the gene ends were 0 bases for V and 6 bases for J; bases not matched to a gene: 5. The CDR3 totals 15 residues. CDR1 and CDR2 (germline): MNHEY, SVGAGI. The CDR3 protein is CASSYSKGQGNGYTF. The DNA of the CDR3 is TGTGCCAGCAGTTACTCGAAGGGACAGGGTAATGGCTACACCTTC.

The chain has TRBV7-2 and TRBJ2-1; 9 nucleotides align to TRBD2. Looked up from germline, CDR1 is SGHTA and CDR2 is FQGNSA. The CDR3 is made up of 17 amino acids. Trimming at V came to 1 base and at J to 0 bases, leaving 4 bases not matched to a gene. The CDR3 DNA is TGTGCCAGCAGCTTAGTGGGGACTAGCAGCTCCTACAATGAGCAGTTCTTC. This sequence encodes CASSLVGTSSSYNEQFF.

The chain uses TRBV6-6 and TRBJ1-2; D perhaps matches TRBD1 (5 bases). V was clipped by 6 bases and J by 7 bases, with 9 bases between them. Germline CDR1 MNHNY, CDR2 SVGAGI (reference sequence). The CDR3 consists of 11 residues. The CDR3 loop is CASSQDSGYTF. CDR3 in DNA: TGTGCCAGCAGCCAAGACAGTGGCTACACCTTC.

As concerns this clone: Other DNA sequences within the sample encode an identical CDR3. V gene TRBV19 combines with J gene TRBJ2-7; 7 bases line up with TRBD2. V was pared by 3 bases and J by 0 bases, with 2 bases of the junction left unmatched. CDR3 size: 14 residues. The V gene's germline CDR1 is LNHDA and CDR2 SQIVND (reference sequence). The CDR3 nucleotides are TGTGCCAGTAGTATTGGCGGGAGCTCCTACGAGCAGTACTTC. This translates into CASSIGGSSYEQYF.

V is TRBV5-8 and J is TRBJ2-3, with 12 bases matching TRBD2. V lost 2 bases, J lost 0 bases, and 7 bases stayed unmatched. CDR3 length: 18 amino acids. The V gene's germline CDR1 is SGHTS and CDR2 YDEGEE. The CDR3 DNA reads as TGTGCCAGCAGCTTCGCGAGCCTAGCGGGGGGGAGCACAGATACGCAGTATTTT. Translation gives CASSFASLAGGSTDTQYF. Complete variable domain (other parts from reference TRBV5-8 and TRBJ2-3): EAGVTQSPTHLIKTRGQQATLRCSPISGHTSVYWYQQALGLGLQFLLWYDEGEERNRGNFPPRFSGRQFPNYSSELNVNALELEDSALYLCASSFASLAGGSTDTQYFGPGTRLTVL.

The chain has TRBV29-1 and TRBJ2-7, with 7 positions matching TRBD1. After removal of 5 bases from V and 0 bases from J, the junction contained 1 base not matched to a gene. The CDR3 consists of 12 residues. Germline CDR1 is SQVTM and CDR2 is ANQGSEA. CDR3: CSVQGDSYEQYF. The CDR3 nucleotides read TGCAGCGTTCAGGGGGACTCCTACGAGCAGTACTTC.